The 17 T cell receptor beta chains presented below share a single source sample, sequenced in a study of cytomegalovirus exposure and HLA in healthy donors. Repertoires were generated with immunoSEQ multiplex PCR, while TCRdb's copy carries only in-frame clones and drops some. The table includes about 160,000 clones, less than 90% detected once. Source material: PBMCs. These receptors were obtained from a young woman in good health and CMV-seronegative.

The CDR3 is CASTLFGVRNTEAFF. In DNA form, the CDR3 reads TGTGCCAGCACCTTATTCGGGGTAAGGAACACTGAAGCTTTCTTT. The chain employs TRBV5-4 and TRBJ1-1, with no clear D. Germline assignment: CDR1 SGHNT and CDR2 YYREEE (reference sequence). The CDR3 extends over 15 amino acids. Trimming took off 6 bases at V and 1 base at J, with 16 bases between the two ends.

The chain couples TRBV5-1 to TRBJ1-1; 9 nucleotides align to TRBD1. With 4 bases clipped from V and 1 base from J, the junction kept 5 bases outside the gene matches. This CDR3 has 15 amino acids. Germline V gene data show CDR1 as SGHRS and CDR2 as YFSETQ. The CDR3 nucleotides read TGCGCCAGCAGCACGACGACAGGGGGGAACACTGAAGCTTTCTTT. Translating it yields CASSTTTGGNTEAFF.

The chain carries TRBV15 and TRBJ1-2, with TRBD1 matching over 11 bases. The CDR3 length is 17 residues. Germline V CDR1 and CDR2: LNHNV, YYDKDF (reference sequence). Trimming at V came to 3 bases and at J to 2 bases, leaving 8 bases not matched to a gene. DNA for the CDR3: TGTGCCACCAGCAGCCTCTTGGACAGGGGGCCCAACTATGGCTACACCTTC. It encodes CATSSLLDRGPNYGYTF.

The chain employs TRBV9 and TRBJ1-2, with 8 nucleotides matching TRBD1. Trimming at V came to 4 bases and at J to 0 bases, leaving 5 bases not matched to a gene. Germline V CDR1 and CDR2: SGDLS, YYNGEE. The CDR3 is 15 amino acids. CDR3 amino acids: CASSRTGNSNYGYTF. In DNA form, the CDR3 reads TGTGCCAGCAGCCGGACAGGGAATTCTAACTATGGCTACACCTTC.

The chain carries TRBV5-4 and TRBJ2-6, with no clear D. V was shortened by 5 bases and J by 2 bases, with 11 bases between the two germline ends. The length of the CDR3 is 15 residues. Germline CDR1 SGHNT, CDR2 YYREEE (reference sequence). DNA of the CDR3: TGTGCCAGCAGTCAACCTTACACTGGGGCCAACGTCCTGACTTTC. It translates to CASSQPYTGANVLTF.

The V call is TRBV10-3, the J call TRBJ1-3; D perhaps matches TRBD1 (5 bases). Germline V gene lookup returns CDR1 ENHRY and CDR2 SYGVKD. Trimming removed 10 bases from V and 2 bases from J, with 9 bases in between. CDR3 length equals 12 residues. The CDR3: CASGQAGNTIYF. For the CDR3, the DNA is TGTGCCAGCGGACAAGCTGGAAACACCATATATTTT.

The rearrangement joins TRBV19 to TRBJ2-6; D remains ambiguous. Per germline, CDR1 LNHDA and CDR2 SQIVND (reference sequence). The CDR3 runs to 15 residues. The ends were cut back, 5 bases at V and 4 bases at J, with 12 bases in the middle. The CDR3 spells CASSVHNIGANVLTF. The CDR3 nucleotides are TGTGCCAGTAGTGTCCACAATATAGGGGCCAACGTCCTGACTTTC.

This clone was detected only once. J is TRBJ1-2 and V is TRBV5-1; weak D call: TRBD1 (6 bases). Trimming stripped 0 bases from V and 2 bases from J, with 11 bases between. CDR3 size: 15 residues. Germline CDR1 SGHRS, CDR2 YFSETQ. The CDR3 sequence is CASSLEAGANYGYTF. As DNA, the CDR3 is TGCGCCAGCAGCTTGGAGGCAGGGGCCAACTATGGCTACACCTTC.

This clone was recorded only once. The CDR3: CASRGVMARTEAFF. CDR3 DNA sequence: TGTGCCAGCAGAGGGGTCATGGCCCGCACTGAAGCTTTCTTT. The chain links TRBV6-1 to TRBJ1-1, with a possible D match to TRBD1 (5 bases). Trimming took 6 bases from V and 4 from J, leaving 15 bases between them. The germline V gene has CDR1 MNHNS and CDR2 SASEGT. The CDR3 loop spans 14 amino acids.

V usage is TRBV6-5 and J usage is TRBJ1-1, with D unclear. The CDR3 runs to 15 residues. The germline CDR1 and CDR2 sequences are MNHEY and SVGAGI. V dropped 5 bases and J dropped 0 bases, with 13 bases sitting between them. Here the CDR3 reads CASSPTRPLNTEAFF. CDR3 nucleotide sequence: TGTGCCAGCAGTCCGACCAGGCCGTTGAACACTGAAGCTTTCTTT.

CDR3 region: CASRAGTSGGETQYF. The CDR3 bases are TGTGCCAGCAGGGCCGGGACTAGCGGGGGGGAGACCCAGTACTTC. This chain links TRBV7-2 with TRBJ2-5, with 15 bases fitting TRBD2. The trim removed 6 bases at V and 5 bases at J, leaving 4 bases unmatched. The V gene's germline CDR1 is SGHTA and CDR2 FQGNSA. The CDR3 is made up of 15 amino acids.

The chain employs TRBV2 and TRBJ1-1; D unclear. Germline CDR1 reads SNHLY; CDR2 reads FYNNEI. Trimming pared 5 bases from V and 0 bases from J, leaving 7 bases between. The CDR3 consists of 13 residues. The CDR3 spells CASSLRLNTEAFF. CDR3 nucleotides: TGTGCCAGCAGTCTTAGATTGAACACTGAAGCTTTCTTT.

This chain uses TRBV2 with TRBJ1-4, with D perhaps TRBD1 (5 bases). The germline V gene has CDR1 SNHLY and CDR2 FYNNEI. V was shortened by 7 bases and J by 2 bases, with 14 bases between the two germline ends. The CDR3 covers 15 residues. This CDR3 reads CASTRAPTTNEKLFF. The DNA for the CDR3 is TGTGCCAGCACCAGGGCACCGACCACTAATGAAAAACTGTTTTTT.

The chain links TRBV19 to TRBJ2-1; 11 bases align to TRBD1. Germline lookup yields CDR1 LNHDA and CDR2 SQIVND (reference sequence). CDR3 size: 22 residues. The V and J ends lost 6 bases and 1 base, in that order; junction bases with no gene match: 23. The CDR3 coding sequence is TGTGCCAGTAGCTGGAACCTCGGACAGGGGGCGCAGAAAGGGCAATCCTACAATGAGCAGTTCTTC. This gives the protein CASSWNLGQGAQKGQSYNEQFF.

This clone was observed a single time. This chain joins TRBV5-1 and TRBJ1-1, with D tentatively TRBD1 (6 bases). The germline V gene has CDR1 SGHRS and CDR2 YFSETQ. V shed 3 bases and J shed 8 bases, with 14 bases lying between them. The CDR3 covers 13 residues. This chain's CDR3 is CASSSGTSREAFF. CDR3 nucleotide sequence: TGCGCCAGCAGCTCCGGGACAAGTAGGGAAGCTTTCTTT.

This chain uses TRBV19 with TRBJ1-6, with D possibly TRBD1 on 5 matching bases. CDR1 and CDR2 (germline): LNHDA, SQIVND (reference sequence). The CDR3 is 16 residues long. With 6 bases removed from V and 10 bases from J, the gap between germline ends came to 22 bases. The DNA of the CDR3 is TGTGCCAGTAGGGGCGGTTGGGGCAGGGTGGACTCACCCCTCCACTTT. Its translation: CASRGGWGRVDSPLHF.

The chain links TRBV4-3 to TRBJ2-1, with TRBD2 matching 8 bases. The germline gives CDR1 LGHNA, CDR2 YSLEER. V lost 1 base, J lost 4 bases, and 6 bases stayed unmatched. The CDR3 has 16 residues. The CDR3: CASSQGVTGGYNEQFF. CDR3 nucleotide sequence: TGCGCCAGCAGCCAAGGAGTAACGGGAGGGTACAATGAGCAGTTCTTC.